Listed below are T cell receptor beta chains from one sample, sequenced in a study of T cell changes during pregnancy in multiple sclerosis. The data were produced by immunoSEQ multiplex PCR, yet TCRdb's version contains in-frame clones alone and is incomplete. The sample records fewer than 25,000 clones, less than 95% being singletons. The source material was CD4+ T cells from peripheral blood mononuclear cells, sampled in the third trimester of pregnancy. The receptor source for this set is a female donor in good health, enrolled as a control in a pregnancy study. The CDR3 runs from the conserved cysteine through the conserved F or W. A D gene is named only where the DNA matches it firmly.

j_call d_call v_call cdr3_aa cdr3_nt
TRBJ1-1 TRBD1 TRBV19 CASSTAGQGLTEAFF TGTGCCAGTAGTACGGCAGGACAGGGCCTCACTGAAGCTTTCTTT
TRBJ2-6 TRBD2 TRBV28 CASSPAASGVSGANVLTF TGTGCCAGCAGTCCAGCTGCTAGCGGTGTGTCAGGGGCCAACGTCCTGACTTTC
TRBJ2-4 TRBD2 TRBV13 CASSPGGKNIQYF TGTGCCAGCAGCCCGGGAGGGAAAAACATTCAGTACTTC
TRBJ2-3 NA TRBV14 CASSLRGDTQYF TGTGCCAGCAGCCTCCGGGGGGATACGCAGTATTTT
TRBJ1-2 TRBD1 TRBV19 CASSITGQGNYGYTF TGTGCCAGTAGTATAACTGGACAGGGGAACTATGGCTACACCTTC
TRBJ1-6 NA TRBV9 CASSSNTAGSSYNSPLHF TGTGCCAGCAGCTCTAACACTGCGGGGAGCTCCTATAATTCACCCCTCCACTTT
TRBJ1-5 NA TRBV12-1 CASSPEQGVSNQPQHF TGTGCCAGCAGCCCAGAACAGGGGGTTAGCAATCAGCCCCAGCATTTT
TRBJ2-2 NA TRBV18 CATLRDIANTGELFF TGTGCCACCCTCCGGGACATAGCGAACACCGGGGAGCTGTTTTTT
TRBJ2-4 NA TRBV19 CASSTPTGAKNIQYF TGTGCCAGTAGTACCCCTACGGGAGCCAAAAACATTCAGTACTTC
TRBJ2-1 NA TRBV14 CASSQSPGGTNEQFF TGTGCCAGCAGCCAATCCCCAGGGGGGACGAATGAGCAGTTCTTC
TRBJ2-7 NA TRBV27 CASSPIRGPREQYF TGTGCCAGCAGTCCCATTCGAGGGCCCCGTGAGCAGTACTTC
TRBJ2-7 NA TRBV12-2 CASRLAQWETGPYEQYF TGTGCAAGTCGCTTAGCCCAATGGGAGACAGGACCCTACGAGCAGTACTTC